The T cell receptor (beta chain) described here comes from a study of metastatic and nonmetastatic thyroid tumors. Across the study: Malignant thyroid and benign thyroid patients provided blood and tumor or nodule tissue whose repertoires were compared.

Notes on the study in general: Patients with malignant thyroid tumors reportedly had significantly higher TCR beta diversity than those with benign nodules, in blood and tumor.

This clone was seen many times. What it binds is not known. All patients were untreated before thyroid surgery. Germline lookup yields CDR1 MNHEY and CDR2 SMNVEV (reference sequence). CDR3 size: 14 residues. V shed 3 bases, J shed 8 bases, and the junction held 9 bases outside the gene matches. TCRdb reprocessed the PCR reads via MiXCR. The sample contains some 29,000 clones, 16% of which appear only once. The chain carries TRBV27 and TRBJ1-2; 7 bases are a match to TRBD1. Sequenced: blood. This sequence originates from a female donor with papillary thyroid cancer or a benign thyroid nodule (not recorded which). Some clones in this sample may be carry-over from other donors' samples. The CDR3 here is CASSLTGKSVGYTF. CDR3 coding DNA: TGTGCCAGCAGTTTGACAGGGAAGAGTGTGGGCTACACCTTC.